The 23 T cell receptor beta chains reported below all come from one sample, sequenced in a study of liver allograft versus peripheral blood T cells. Study context: The authors compared T cell receptor repertoires in transplanted livers with those in the peripheral blood of recipients.

TCRdb processed the reads anew with MiXCR; each CDR3 protein has one entry. Here the sample spans approximately 16,000 distinct CDR3 sequences, 22% being singletons. These receptors were taken from a human patient who had a liver transplant. Some T cells may be transferred from the graft donor.

V and J are TRBV19 and TRBJ1-4; D is possibly TRBD1 (6 bases). V lost 6 bases and J lost 4, with 12 bases in between. Germline CDR1 LNHDA, CDR2 SQIVND (reference sequence). This CDR3 has 14 residues. DNA for the CDR3: TGTGCCAGTAGCGACAGGCCAATTAATGAAAAACTGTTTTTT. This encodes CASSDRPINEKLFF.

V usage is TRBV27 and J usage is TRBJ1-2; 10 bases fit TRBD1. CDR3 size: 14 residues. V lost 2 bases to trimming and J lost 6 bases; unmatched junction nucleotides: 3. Germline V gene data show CDR1 as MNHEY and CDR2 as SMNVEV (reference sequence). CDR3 in DNA: TGTGCCAGCAGTTTAGACAGGGGGCAGAATGGCTACACCTTC. Translation: CASSLDRGQNGYTF.

Only a few counts were recorded for this clonotype. This chain joins TRBV6-1 and TRBJ1-5; D is undetermined. In germline, CDR1 is MNHNS, CDR2 SASEGT. The CDR3 is 18 amino acids. Trimming stripped 7 bases from V and 1 base from J, with 23 bases between. The CDR3 nucleotides read TGTGCCAGCACCGATCACACACAGCGGCCCCGAAGCAATCAGCCCCAGCATTTT. Translating gives CASTDHTQRPRSNQPQHF.

This clonotype appeared a few times. The rearrangement joins TRBV6-1 to TRBJ1-5, with 9 bases identical to TRBD1. The CDR3 sequence is 15 residues long. Per the germline V gene, CDR1 is MNHNS and CDR2 is SASEGT. Unmatched junction bases numbered 7, after V lost 6 bases and J lost 4 bases. The CDR3 here is CASSRDRGRNQPQHF. In DNA form, the CDR3 reads TGTGCCAGCAGCCGCGACAGGGGGAGGAATCAGCCCCAGCATTTT.

There are many counts of this clonotype. The V and J genes are TRBV7-2 and TRBJ2-1; a possible D gene is TRBD1 (6 bases). V lost 0 bases to trimming and J lost 9 bases, with 6 bases between them. CDR1 and CDR2 (germline): SGHTA, FQGNSA. This CDR3 has 12 residues. The CDR3 coding sequence is TGTGCCAGCAGCTTAGCAGGGGGTGAGCAGTTCTTC. Amino acid sequence: CASSLAGGEQFF.

The table lists this clonotype with a count of one. V gene TRBV24-1 combines with J gene TRBJ2-1, with 13 bases identical to TRBD2. V shed 4 bases, J shed 13 bases, and the junction held 6 bases outside the gene matches. This CDR3 spans 14 amino acids. From germline, CDR1 is KGHDR and CDR2 SFDVKD. The CDR3 region has the DNA TGTGCCACCAGTGACTCGGGACTAGCGGGGCTCCAGTTCTTC. Translated: CATSDSGLAGLQFF.

This clonotype was seen at least ten times. V usage is TRBV27 and J usage is TRBJ1-4, with D perhaps TRBD1 (6 bases). Germline CDR1 is MNHEY and CDR2 is SMNVEV (reference sequence). This CDR3 has 18 amino acids. V shed 0 bases and J shed 8 bases, with 22 bases lying between them. CDR3 bases: TGTGCCAGCAGTTTATCGCCGGGGGGCGCTTCCTTCGGGGAAAAACTGTTTTTT. Protein: CASSLSPGGASFGEKLFF. The complete variable domain, with remaining parts taken from reference TRBV27 and TRBJ1-4, reads EAQVTQNPRYLITVTGKKLTVTCSQNMNHEYMSWYRQDPGLGLRQIYYSMNVEVTDKGDVPEGYKVSRKEKRNFPLILESPSPNQTSLYFCASSLSPGGASFGEKLFFGSGTQLSVL.

This clonotype was seen a handful of times. This chain connects TRBV20-1 to TRBJ1-5; D is unresolved. V was pared by 3 bases and J by 3 bases, with 18 bases between. CDR3 length equals 16 residues. CDR1 DFQATT and CDR2 SNEGSKA come from the germline V gene (reference sequence). CDR3 in amino acids: CSARGSTVRNNQPQHF. In nucleotides, the CDR3 is TGCAGTGCTAGGGGCTCTACTGTCCGGAACAATCAGCCCCAGCATTTT.

This clonotype was detected ten times or more. The chain recombines TRBV29-1 with TRBJ1-4; 7 nucleotides line up with TRBD1. CDR3 size: 12 residues. Germline CDR1 reads SQVTM; CDR2 reads ANQGSEA. The junction had 3 bases not matched to a gene; V was cut back by 4 bases and J by 7 bases. CDR3 region: CSVGQGIEKLFF. Here the CDR3 DNA reads TGCAGCGTTGGACAGGGCATTGAAAAACTGTTTTTT.

Ten or more counts support this clonotype. This rearrangement joins TRBV6-1 to TRBJ2-7; D gene unclear. This CDR3 region has 11 residues. The germline CDR1 and CDR2 sequences are MNHNS and SASEGT. The V end lost 2 bases, the J end lost 5 bases, and 4 bases lay between the germline ends. The CDR3, as DNA: TGTGCCAGCAGTGAATATAACGAGCAGTACTTC. It yields the protein CASSEYNEQYF.

This sequence joins TRBV13 and TRBJ2-3; D gene ambiguous. Germline V lookup: CDR1 PRHDT, CDR2 FYEKMQ (reference sequence). The CDR3 totals 12 residues. Trimming shortened V by 5 bases and J by 9 bases, and 12 bases separated the two germline ends. CDR3 protein: CASSLPGKTQYF. The CDR3 nucleotides are TGTGCCAGCAGCCTACCTGGGAAAACGCAGTATTTT.

This clonotype was seen many times. The chain combines TRBV6-5 with TRBJ2-5, with 8 positions matching TRBD1. V lost 4 bases and J lost 2; bases outside the gene matches: 3. Germline CDR1 reads MNHEY; CDR2 reads SVGAGI. This CDR3 spans 14 amino acids. CDR3 loop: CASSWDRKQETQYF. The DNA of the CDR3 is TGTGCCAGCAGTTGGGACAGGAAACAAGAGACCCAGTACTTC.

The gene calls are TRBV11-1 and TRBJ2-3; D is tentatively TRBD1 or TRBD2 (5 bases each). This CDR3 is built from 13 residues. V was shortened by 5 bases and J by 1 base, with 7 bases between the two germline ends. From germline, CDR1 is SGHAT and CDR2 FQDESV (reference sequence). In DNA form, the CDR3 reads TGTGCCAGCAGCGTGGGGGGCACAGATACGCAGTATTTT. This gives the protein CASSVGGTDTQYF.

Comment on this clonotype: One end of the junction fails to match germline, which may point to a read error. The chain combines TRBV6-5 with TRBJ2-7, with TRBD1 identical over 8 bases. This CDR3 region has 19 residues. From germline, CDR1 is MNHEY and CDR2 SVGAGI. The CDR3 here is CASSYGTGGLLVLPYGQYF. CDR3 DNA: TGTGCCAGCAGTTATGGAACAGGGGGGCTGCTGGTACTACCCTACGGGCAGTACTTC.

The DNA for the CDR3 is TGTGCCAGCAGAAAAAACCGCTTTTCCTACAATGAGCAGTTCTTC. Translated, it gives CASRKNRFSYNEQFF. The chain joins TRBV12-3 or TRBV12-4 to TRBJ2-1; no clear D gene. Trimming left V 6 bases short and J 1 base short, with 13 bases between. CDR3 size: 15 residues.

In the case of this clonotype: A much larger clone differs by one base, so this may be a read error. This chain joins TRBV29-1 and TRBJ1-5; unclear D gene. This CDR3 has 12 residues. Germline V CDR1 and CDR2: SQVTM, ANQGSEA. The V end lost 4 bases, the J end lost 4 bases, and 8 bases lay between the germline ends. The CDR3 loop reads CSVGVANQPQHF. The CDR3 DNA is TGCAGCGTTGGGGTGGCAAATCAGCCCCAGCATTTT.

At least ten counts were recorded for this clonotype. J is TRBJ2-4 and V is TRBV6-5, with D unresolved. Germline values: CDR1 MNHEY, CDR2 SVGAGI. The V and J ends lost 4 bases and 1 base respectively, with 8 bases between them. CDR3 length equals 14 residues. Here the CDR3 DNA reads TGTGCCAGCAGTTCCCCAAGGGCCAAAAACATTCAGTACTTC. Translation: CASSSPRAKNIQYF.

This clonotype was detected many times. The rearrangement joins TRBV19 to TRBJ1-2; D ambiguous. Between the trimmed V and J ends, which lost 7 bases and 4 bases, there was a span of 13 bases. The germline CDR1 and CDR2 sequences are LNHDA and SQIVND (reference sequence). The CDR3 totals 13 residues. CDR3 loop: CASTLGRGYGYTF. The CDR3 DNA is TGTGCCAGTACCCTCGGACGCGGCTATGGCTACACCTTC.

For this clonotype: This clone may be a read error of a much larger clone one base away. The chain carries TRBV29-1 and TRBJ2-7; D ambiguous. CDR3 length: 13 residues. Per germline, CDR1 SQVTM and CDR2 ANQGSEA. In DNA, the CDR3 is TGCAGCGTTAGTCCCTCTTCCTCCTTCGAGCAGTACTTC. Amino acid sequence: CSVSPSSSFEQYF.

With regard to this clonotype: Just one base apart from a much larger clone, this may be a read error. The rearrangement joins TRBV7-2 to TRBJ2-7; D might be TRBD1 (7 bases). The CDR3 is made up of 13 amino acids. Germline V lookup: CDR1 SGHTA, CDR2 FQGNSA. Trimming stripped 11 bases from V and 3 bases from J, with 17 bases between. The CDR3 spells CASTGQGGYEQYF. As DNA, the CDR3 is TGTGCCTCTACAGGGCAGGGGGGCTACGAGCAGTACTTC. The full variable domain, with the rest looked up from reference TRBV7-2 and TRBJ2-7, is GAGVSQSPSNKVTEKGKDVELRCDPISGHTALYWYRQSLGQGLEFLIYFQGNSAPDKSGLPSDRFSAERTGGSVSTLTIQRTQQEDSAVYLCASTGQGGYEQYFGPGTRLTVT.

This clonotype was detected many times. This chain links TRBV6-2 or TRBV6-3 with TRBJ2-3; the match to TRBD2 covers 9 bases. V shed 5 bases and J 2 bases; nucleotides not matched to a gene: 11. CDR3 length equals 17 residues. The germline V gene encodes CDR1 MNHEY and CDR2 SVGEGT. The DNA for the CDR3 is TGTGCCAGCAGTAACCGACTAGCGGTTAGACACACAGATACGCAGTATTTT. It specifies CASSNRLAVRHTDTQYF.

This clonotype came up many times. The V gene is TRBV15, the J gene TRBJ1-5; no clear D. The CDR3 has 15 amino acids. Germline CDR1 is LNHNV and CDR2 is YYDKDF (reference sequence). The V and J ends lost 4 bases and 2 bases respectively, with 12 bases between them. In nucleotides, the CDR3 is TGTGCCACCAGCACTCCTACCCGGGGCAATCAGCCCCAGCATTTT. Translated, it gives CATSTPTRGNQPQHF.

The table lists this clonotype with a few counts. The rearrangement links TRBV5-5 to TRBJ2-2; the match to TRBD1 covers 8 bases. V lost 3 bases to trimming and J lost 5 bases; unmatched junction nucleotides: 9. The CDR3 loop spans 16 amino acids. Germline V gene lookup returns CDR1 SGHKS and CDR2 YYEKEE (reference sequence). CDR3: CASSSHPDRETGELFF. The CDR3, as DNA: TGTGCCAGCAGCTCCCACCCGGACAGGGAGACCGGGGAGCTGTTTTTT.